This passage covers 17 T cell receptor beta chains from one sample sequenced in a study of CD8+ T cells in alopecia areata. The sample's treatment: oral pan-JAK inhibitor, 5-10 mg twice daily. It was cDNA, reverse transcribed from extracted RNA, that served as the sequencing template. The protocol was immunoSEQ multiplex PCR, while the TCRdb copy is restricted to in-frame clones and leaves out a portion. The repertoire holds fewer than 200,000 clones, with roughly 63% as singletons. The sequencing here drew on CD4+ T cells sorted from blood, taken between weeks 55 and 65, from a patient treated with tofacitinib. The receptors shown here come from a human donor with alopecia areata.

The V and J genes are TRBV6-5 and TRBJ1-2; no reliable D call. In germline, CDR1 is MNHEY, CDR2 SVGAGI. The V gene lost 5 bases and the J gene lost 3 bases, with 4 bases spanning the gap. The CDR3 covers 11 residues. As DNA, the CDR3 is TGTGCCAGCAGTAACCACTATGGCTACACCTTC. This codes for CASSNHYGYTF.

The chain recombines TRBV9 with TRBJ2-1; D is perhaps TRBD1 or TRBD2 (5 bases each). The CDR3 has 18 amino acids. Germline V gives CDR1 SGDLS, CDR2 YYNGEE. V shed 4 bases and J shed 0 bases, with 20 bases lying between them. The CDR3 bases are TGTGCCAGCAGCCCCGGGGTTTCGTTGAGGGGCTCCTACAATGAGCAGTTCTTC. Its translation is CASSPGVSLRGSYNEQFF.

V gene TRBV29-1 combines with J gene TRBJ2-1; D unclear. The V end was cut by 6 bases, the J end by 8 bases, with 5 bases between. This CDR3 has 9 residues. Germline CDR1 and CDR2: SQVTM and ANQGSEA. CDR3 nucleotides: TGCAGCGTCCAAGATGAGCAGTTCTTC. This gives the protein CSVQDEQFF.

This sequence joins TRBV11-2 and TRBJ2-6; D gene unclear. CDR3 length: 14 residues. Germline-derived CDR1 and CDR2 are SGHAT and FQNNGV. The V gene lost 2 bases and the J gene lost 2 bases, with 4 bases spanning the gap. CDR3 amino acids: CASSLLPGANVLTF. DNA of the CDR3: TGTGCCAGCAGCTTATTGCCTGGGGCCAACGTCCTGACTTTC.

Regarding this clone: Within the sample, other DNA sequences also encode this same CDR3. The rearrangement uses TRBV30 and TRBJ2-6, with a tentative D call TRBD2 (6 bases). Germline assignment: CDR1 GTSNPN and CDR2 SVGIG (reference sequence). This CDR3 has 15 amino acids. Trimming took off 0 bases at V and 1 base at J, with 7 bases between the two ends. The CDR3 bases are TGTGCCTGGAGTGTAGGAGGGTCTGGGGCCAACGTCCTGACTTTC. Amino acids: CAWSVGGSGANVLTF. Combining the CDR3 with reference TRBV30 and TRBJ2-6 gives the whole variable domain SQTIHQWPATLVQPVGSPLSLECTVEGTSNPNLYWYRQAAGRGLQLLFYSVGIGQISSEVPQNLSASRPQDRQFILSSKKLLLSDSGFYLCAWSVGGSGANVLTFGAGSRLTVL.

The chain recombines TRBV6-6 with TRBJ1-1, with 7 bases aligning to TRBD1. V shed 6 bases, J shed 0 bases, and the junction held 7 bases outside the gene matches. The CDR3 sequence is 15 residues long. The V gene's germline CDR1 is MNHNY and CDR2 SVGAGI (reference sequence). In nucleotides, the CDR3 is TGTGCCAGCAGGCTACAGGGGACGATGAACACTGAAGCTTTCTTT. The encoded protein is CASRLQGTMNTEAFF.

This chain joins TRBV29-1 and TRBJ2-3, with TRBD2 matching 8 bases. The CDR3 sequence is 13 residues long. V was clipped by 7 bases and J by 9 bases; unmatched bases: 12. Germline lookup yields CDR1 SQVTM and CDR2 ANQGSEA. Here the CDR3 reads CSAANIAGPTQYF. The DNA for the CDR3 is TGCAGCGCCGCAAACATAGCGGGGCCAACGCAGTATTTT.

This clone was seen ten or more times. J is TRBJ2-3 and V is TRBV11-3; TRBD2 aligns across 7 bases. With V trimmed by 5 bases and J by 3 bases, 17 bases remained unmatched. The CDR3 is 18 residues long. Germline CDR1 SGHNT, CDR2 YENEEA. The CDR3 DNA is TGTGCCAGCAGCCCCTCTGGGAGGTTAGCGGGCTTTACAGATACGCAGTATTTT. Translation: CASSPSGRLAGFTDTQYF.

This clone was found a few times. The CDR3 loop is CASSQLENTEAFF. Here the CDR3 DNA reads TGTGCCAGCAGCCAACTAGAGAACACTGAAGCTTTCTTT. The genes are TRBV2 and TRBJ1-1; D ambiguous. The V end lost 6 bases, the J end lost 1 base, and 9 bases lay between the germline ends. The length of the CDR3 is 13 residues. CDR1 and CDR2 from the germline V gene are SNHLY and FYNNEI. The whole variable domain, remainder taken from reference TRBV2 and TRBJ1-1, is EPEVTQTPSHQVTQMGQEVILRCVPISNHLYFYWYRQILGQKVEFLVSFYNNEISEKSEIFDDQFSVERPDGSNFTLKIRSTKLEDSAMYFCASSQLENTEAFFGQGTRLTVV.

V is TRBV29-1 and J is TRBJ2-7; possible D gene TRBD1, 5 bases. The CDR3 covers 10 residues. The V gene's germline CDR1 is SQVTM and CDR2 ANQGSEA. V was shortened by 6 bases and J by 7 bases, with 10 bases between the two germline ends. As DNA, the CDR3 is TGCAGCGTCGCAGGGAATGAGCAGTACTTC. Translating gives CSVAGNEQYF.

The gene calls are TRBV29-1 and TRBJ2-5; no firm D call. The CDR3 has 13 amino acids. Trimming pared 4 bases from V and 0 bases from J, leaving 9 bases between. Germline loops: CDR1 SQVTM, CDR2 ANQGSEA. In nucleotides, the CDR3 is TGCAGCGTTGTCGGCAGAGACCAAGAGACCCAGTACTTC. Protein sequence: CSVVGRDQETQYF. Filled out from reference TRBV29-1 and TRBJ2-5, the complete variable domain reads SAVISQKPSRDICQRGTSLTIQCQVDSQVTMMFWYRQQPGQSLTLIATANQGSEATYESGFVIDKFPISRPNLTFSTLTVSNMSPEDSSIYLCSVVGRDQETQYFGPGTRLLVL.

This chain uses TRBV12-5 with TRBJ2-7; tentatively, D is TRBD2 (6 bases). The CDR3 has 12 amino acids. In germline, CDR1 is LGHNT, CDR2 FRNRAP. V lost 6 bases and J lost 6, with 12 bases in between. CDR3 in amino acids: CASGVDYREQYF. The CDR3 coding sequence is TGTGCTAGTGGCGTGGACTATCGCGAGCAGTACTTC.

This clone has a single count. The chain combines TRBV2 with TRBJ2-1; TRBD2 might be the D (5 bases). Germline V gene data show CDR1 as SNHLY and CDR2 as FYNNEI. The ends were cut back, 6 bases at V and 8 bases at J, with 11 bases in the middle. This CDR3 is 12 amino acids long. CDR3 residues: CASSPSGDEQFF. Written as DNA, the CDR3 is TGTGCCAGCAGCCCGAGCGGCGATGAGCAGTTCTTC.

CDR3 sequence (DNA): TGTGCCAGCCGCCGGTTGGATTCACCCCTCCACTTT. Protein product: CASRRLDSPLHF. V and J are TRBV2 and TRBJ1-6; D unclear. V lost 8 bases and J lost 8, with 10 bases in between. This CDR3 region has 12 residues. Germline V CDR1 and CDR2: SNHLY, FYNNEI.

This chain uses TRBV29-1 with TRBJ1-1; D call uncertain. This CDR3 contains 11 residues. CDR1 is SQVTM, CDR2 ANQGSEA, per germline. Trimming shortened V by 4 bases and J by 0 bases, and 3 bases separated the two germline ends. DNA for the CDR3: TGCAGCGTTGCCATGAACACTGAAGCTTTCTTT. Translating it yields CSVAMNTEAFF.

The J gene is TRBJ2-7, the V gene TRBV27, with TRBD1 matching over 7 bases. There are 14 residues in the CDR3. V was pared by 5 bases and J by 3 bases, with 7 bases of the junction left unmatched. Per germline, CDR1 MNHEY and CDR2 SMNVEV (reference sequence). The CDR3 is CASSRRDSHYEQYF. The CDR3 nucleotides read TGTGCCAGCAGTCGTCGGGACAGTCACTACGAGCAGTACTTC.

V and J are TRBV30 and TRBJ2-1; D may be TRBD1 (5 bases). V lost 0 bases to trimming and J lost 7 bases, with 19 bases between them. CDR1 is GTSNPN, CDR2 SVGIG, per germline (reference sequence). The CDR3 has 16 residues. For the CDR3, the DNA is TGTGCCTGGAGTGTACGAGTAGGGGCAGTTGGGAATGAGCAGTTCTTC. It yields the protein CAWSVRVGAVGNEQFF.